The 5 T cell receptor beta chains below come from one sample, sequenced in a study of shared clonotypes between healthy human individuals. Repertoires were generated with immunoSEQ multiplex PCR, while TCRdb's copy carries only in-frame clones and drops some. The sample lists 100,000 or so clones; around 43% were seen once. The sequenced sample was PBMCs. The source of these receptors is a woman between 40 and 55 years old in good health. Some clones in this sample may be carry-over from other donors' samples.

The chain carries TRBV10-3 and TRBJ2-1, with 7 bases matching TRBD2. CDR1 is ENHRY and CDR2 is SYGVKD in the germline V gene. The CDR3 runs to 15 residues. The V segment lost 2 bases and the J segment 3 bases; nucleotides outside the gene matches: 4. CDR3 region: CAISEMSGDYNEQFF. CDR3 bases: TGTGCCATCAGTGAGATGAGCGGGGACTACAATGAGCAGTTCTTC.

The genes are TRBV7-8 and TRBJ1-5; the D gene is possibly TRBD1 (6 bases). CDR1 and CDR2 (germline): SGHVS, FQNEAQ. The CDR3 is made up of 14 amino acids. V gave up 5 bases and J gave up 2 bases, with 10 bases separating them. CDR3 protein: CASSPDSRNQPQHF. DNA of the CDR3: TGTGCCAGCAGCCCGGACAGTCGCAATCAGCCCCAGCATTTT.

This clone was seen a few times. The gene calls are TRBV7-6 and TRBJ2-7, with TRBD2 matching over 10 bases. CDR1 is SGHVS and CDR2 is FNYEAQ in the germline V gene. With V trimmed by 5 bases and J by 2 bases, 12 bases remained unmatched. There are 17 residues in the CDR3. CDR3 protein: CASSPRLVLAGPYEQYF. The CDR3 nucleotides read TGTGCCAGCAGCCCCCGACTAGTACTAGCGGGGCCCTACGAGCAGTACTTC.

This clone was seen more than once but under ten times. V is TRBV28 and J is TRBJ1-3; no clear D. From germline, CDR1 is MDHEN and CDR2 SYDVKM. This CDR3 comprises 15 residues. Trimming took off 2 bases at V and 0 bases at J, with 8 bases between the two ends. The CDR3 spells CASSLPSGSGNTIYF. CDR3 coding DNA: TGTGCCAGCAGTTTACCTTCAGGCTCTGGAAACACCATATATTTT.

This clone was counted many times. The sample holds other DNA sequences that translate to the same CDR3. The genes are TRBV14 and TRBJ2-7, with 8 bases lining up with TRBD2. The germline V gene has CDR1 SGHDN and CDR2 FVKESK. The trim removed 4 bases at V and 2 bases at J, leaving 7 bases unmatched. CDR3 length: 15 amino acids. The CDR3 protein is CASSRGLGIAYEQYF. The CDR3 coding sequence is TGTGCCAGCAGCCGGGGACTAGGAATAGCCTACGAGCAGTACTTC.